The sequence of this T cell receptor (beta chain) was determined in a study of T cells after yellow fever vaccination. Study observations and caveats: Boosting was followed by the reappearance of most primary-vaccination clones (just under 98% CD4, around 90% CD8). Abundant clonotypes from the bulk population could have been carried over as contaminants into FACS-sorted repertoires.

This clonotype was seen more than once but under ten times. Its antigen is currently unknown. The germline V gene encodes CDR1 SGHTA and CDR2 FQGNSA. V lost 4 bases and J 10 bases, leaving 20 bases between the germline ends. This CDR3 contains 15 residues. TCRdb reprocessed the 5' RACE reads with MiXCR, giving one entry per CDR3 protein. The table has about 550,000 distinct CDR3 sequences, around 21% seen once. The V and J genes are TRBV7-2 and TRBJ2-1; possibly TRBD1 for D (6 bases). The source of this sequence is a man aged 25 to 40 who received the YFV17D yellow fever vaccine. Sequences were derived from PBMCs, sampled 15 days after the yellow fever booster vaccination. This chain's CDR3 is CASSSVGTPPPEQFF. As DNA, the CDR3 is TGTGCCAGCAGCTCGGTAGGGACACCCCCTCCGGAGCAGTTCTTC.